These 16 T cell receptor beta chains were all obtained from the same sample, sequenced in a study of regulatory T cells in long-lasting Graves disease. The time point is: newly diagnosed GD, antithyroid drugs for less than 3 months. From RNA extracted from PBMCs, the TCR library was made. Construction of TCR beta libraries relied on iRepertoire HTBI primers and on Arm-PCR targeting CDR3 regions. TCRdb itself ran the multiplex PCR reads through MiXCR, one entry per CDR3 protein. The sample comprises around 400,000 distinct CDR3 sequences, around 16% of which are singletons, and over 7% rests with the top ten. The same data also went into a second study, on T cells in Graves' hyperthyroidism and ophthalmopathy.

The sample in question was peripheral blood mononuclear cells (PBMCs), obtained at new diagnosis, from a patient treated with antithyroid drugs. These TCRs come from a middle-aged woman with Graves disease.

At least ten counts were recorded for this clonotype. The chain combines TRBV7-6 with TRBJ2-3; TRBD2 matches 7 bases. The CDR3 has 16 amino acids. The J segment lost 0 bases and the V segment lost 5 bases, leaving 8 bases of the junction unmatched. In germline, CDR1 is SGHVS, CDR2 FNYEAQ. The CDR3 loop reads CASSPTGGLSTDTQYF. In DNA, the CDR3 is TGTGCCAGCAGCCCCACGGGGGGACTTAGCACAGATACGCAGTATTTT.

This clonotype was counted many times. The rearrangement uses TRBV9 and TRBJ2-2; D perhaps matches TRBD2 (5 bases). The length of the CDR3 is 15 residues. V shed 0 bases and J shed 1 base, with 7 bases lying between them. Per the germline V gene, CDR1 is SGDLS and CDR2 is YYNGEE. The DNA for the CDR3 is TGTGCCAGCAGCGTAGTCGGGATGAACACCGGGGAGCTGTTTTTT. Residues: CASSVVGMNTGELFF.

V is TRBV18 and J is TRBJ1-5; tentatively, D is TRBD1 (5 bases). Germline assignment: CDR1 KGHSH and CDR2 LQKENI. The V end lost 0 bases, the J end lost 2 bases, and 8 bases lay between the germline ends. The CDR3 sequence is 15 residues long. For the CDR3, the DNA is TGTGCCAGCTCACCACCGGGAGGGGGCAATCAGCCCCAGCATTTT. Translation gives CASSPPGGGNQPQHF.

Notes on this clonotype: A much larger clone is a single base away; this may be a read error. As the CDR3 is not closed by the conserved phenylalanine or tryptophan, this likely results from a read error. V usage is TRBV28 and J usage is TRBJ2-7, with TRBD2 identical over 8 bases. This CDR3 has 15 residues. The junction had 13 bases not matched to a gene; V was cut back by 8 bases and J by 4 bases. Germline lookup yields CDR1 MDHEN and CDR2 SYDVKM. The CDR3 DNA is TGTGCCAGCCATCCGGCTGGGGCGGGAGGTTACGAGCAGTACCTC. This translates into CASHPAGAGGYEQYL.

This clonotype was recorded a few times. The chain couples TRBV4-1 to TRBJ2-1, with D possibly TRBD2 on 6 matching bases. Germline CDR1 MGHRA, CDR2 YSYEKL. The V end was cut by 0 bases, the J end by 9 bases, with 18 bases between. This CDR3 is 16 amino acids long. As DNA, the CDR3 is TGCGCCAGCAGCCAAGAGGCGGGACCCCCCTCGGGTGAGCAGTTCTTC. It translates to CASSQEAGPPSGEQFF.

Ten or more counts support this clonotype. This rearrangement joins TRBV28 to TRBJ2-1; TRBD2 aligns across 9 bases. The germline V gene encodes CDR1 MDHEN and CDR2 SYDVKM. CDR3 length equals 15 residues. The J segment lost 15 bases and the V segment lost 3 bases, leaving 15 bases of the junction unmatched. The CDR3 reads CASSFRLGLAASWFF. The CDR3 DNA sequence: TGTGCCAGCAGTTTTCGGTTGGGACTAGCCGCGAGTTGGTTCTTC.

A remark on this clonotype: A much bigger clone sits one base away, suggesting this may be a read error. The J gene is TRBJ2-3, the V gene TRBV11-2; no clear D gene. The ends were cut back, 11 bases at V and 4 bases at J, with 7 bases in the middle. The germline gives CDR1 SGHAT, CDR2 FQNNGV. The CDR3 totals 10 residues. The CDR3 loop reads CASSADTQYF. As DNA, the CDR3 is TGTGCCTCCAGCGCAGATACGCAGTATTTT.

This chain joins TRBV19 and TRBJ2-7; the D gene is possibly TRBD2 (6 bases). V lost 2 bases, J lost 2 bases, and 13 bases lay in between. The CDR3 extends over 15 amino acids. Germline CDR1 and CDR2: LNHDA and SQIVND (reference sequence). The CDR3 region is CASSITAGPTYEQYF. The CDR3 DNA is TGTGCCAGTAGTATAACGGCGGGACCAACCTACGAGCAGTACTTC.

This clonotype has more than one count but fewer than ten. CDR3 DNA: TGTGCCAGCAGCCCACGGCACACGAACACCGGGGAGCTGTTTTTT. It specifies CASSPRHTNTGELFF. The chain links TRBV13 to TRBJ2-2; no definite D call. V was shortened by 5 bases and J by 0 bases, with 10 bases between the two germline ends. The germline gives CDR1 PRHDT, CDR2 FYEKMQ (reference sequence). The CDR3 spans 15 residues.

The rearrangement uses TRBV29-1 and TRBJ2-1, with TRBD2 as a possible D gene (6 bases). The CDR3 is made up of 13 amino acids. The V and J ends lost 7 bases and 0 bases respectively, with 10 bases between them. Germline loops: CDR1 SQVTM, CDR2 ANQGSEA. The CDR3 here is CSAGGVSYNEQFF. As DNA, the CDR3 is TGCAGCGCCGGAGGGGTCTCCTACAATGAGCAGTTCTTC.

The chain couples TRBV6-4 to TRBJ2-5; no definite D call. This CDR3 has 15 amino acids. The germline V gene has CDR1 MRHNA and CDR2 SNTAGT. Trimming left V 5 bases short and J 2 bases short, with 15 bases between. Here the CDR3 DNA reads TGTGCCAGCAGTTACCGTTGGGCAGCACAAGAGACCCAGTACTTC. This codes for CASSYRWAAQETQYF.

This clonotype was recorded many times. The J gene is TRBJ2-2, the V gene TRBV12-5; D is possibly TRBD1 (6 bases). V lost 3 bases and J lost 0, with 8 bases in between. In germline, CDR1 is LGHNT, CDR2 FRNRAP. The CDR3 is made up of 15 amino acids. This CDR3 is CASGFRTANTGELFF. As DNA, the CDR3 is TGTGCTAGTGGTTTCCGGACAGCGAACACCGGGGAGCTGTTTTTT.

This clonotype was detected ten times or more. The chain links TRBV19 to TRBJ1-5; possibly TRBD1 for D (5 bases). The CDR3 consists of 14 residues. Germline assignment: CDR1 LNHDA and CDR2 SQIVND (reference sequence). V was cut by 0 bases and J by 5 bases, with 8 bases left in between. The CDR3 loop is CASSIDEGYQPQHF. CDR3 nucleotides: TGTGCCAGTAGTATAGATGAGGGGTATCAGCCCCAGCATTTT.

The chain couples TRBV5-1 to TRBJ1-6; D gene unclear. Germline assignment: CDR1 SGHRS and CDR2 YFSETQ. The V end was cut by 2 bases, the J end by 6 bases, with 9 bases between. This CDR3 is 14 amino acids long. CDR3 DNA sequence: TGCGCCAGCAGCTTAAGTCAGTCTAATTCACCCCTCCACTTT. This sequence encodes CASSLSQSNSPLHF.

This sequence joins TRBV9 and TRBJ2-2, with TRBD2 matching 7 bases. Germline assignment: CDR1 SGDLS and CDR2 YYNGEE. After removal of 2 bases from V and 6 bases from J, the junction contained 4 bases not matched to a gene. CDR3 length: 14 residues. The CDR3 DNA reads as TGTGCCAGCAGCGTGGCTAGCGGATCCGGGGAGCTGTTTTTT. This translates into CASSVASGSGELFF.

This clonotype was seen a few times. This chain uses TRBV5-8 with TRBJ2-5; the D gene could be TRBD1 or TRBD2 (5 bases each). CDR1 and CDR2 from the germline V gene are SGHTS and YDEGEE. This CDR3 region has 16 residues. V was cut by 5 bases and J by 2 bases, with 19 bases left in between. For the CDR3, the DNA is TGTGCCAGCAGTAACGGGGCAGGCCTTATACAAGAGACCCAGTACTTC. Its translation: CASSNGAGLIQETQYF.